These 20 T cell receptor beta chains share one sample of origin, sequenced in a study of OX40 agonist ivuxolimab in advanced cancers. The protocol was immunoSEQ multiplex PCR, while the TCRdb copy is restricted to in-frame clones and leaves out a portion. Of roughly 70,000 clones listed, less than 85% are singletons. The sequences come from CD4+ or CD8+ T cells sorted from blood, collected in a trial of the OX40 agonist ivuxolimab. The origin of the receptors is an adult with an advanced solid tumor such as melanoma, head and neck, liver or kidney cancer.

This chain connects TRBV11-2 to TRBJ1-5, with 7 positions matching TRBD1. J lost 3 bases, V lost 1 base, and 3 bases had no gene match. The germline CDR1 and CDR2 sequences are SGHAT and FQNNGV. This CDR3 has 15 residues. The DNA of the CDR3 is TGTGCCAGCAGCTTAGCGGGACAGTACAATCAGCCCCAGCATTTT. Translated: CASSLAGQYNQPQHF.

This clone is labeled as medium-sized. The chain combines TRBV10-3 with TRBJ1-2, with D possibly being TRBD1 (5 bases). Trimming removed 7 bases from V and 5 bases from J, with 17 bases in between. This CDR3 contains 14 residues. The germline gives CDR1 ENHRY, CDR2 SYGVKD. The CDR3 bases are TGTGCCATCAAGGAGTTAGCGGGGCCTTATGGCTACACCTTC. It is translated as CAIKELAGPYGYTF.

This clone was observed a single time. The genes are TRBV4-2 and TRBJ2-3; tentatively, D is TRBD2 (6 bases). CDR3 length equals 17 residues. Germline CDR1 is LGHNA and CDR2 is YNFKEQ. V was clipped by 0 bases and J by 4 bases, with 17 bases between them. The CDR3 DNA reads TGTGCCAGCAGCCAAGAGTCGCCTAGCGTGGTGCCAGATACGCAGTATTTT. Its protein product is CASSQESPSVVPDTQYF.

This clone is a singleton in its sample. The V and J genes are TRBV2 and TRBJ2-5, with no clear D. The V gene's germline CDR1 is SNHLY and CDR2 FYNNEI. The CDR3 runs to 11 residues. The ends were cut back, 5 bases at V and 0 bases at J, with 1 base in the middle. CDR3 nucleotides: TGTGCCAGCAGTTACCAAGAGACCCAGTACTTC. It codes for CASSYQETQYF.

This chain joins TRBV27 and TRBJ2-2, with 8 bases matching TRBD1. CDR3 length equals 15 residues. The germline CDR1 and CDR2 sequences are MNHEY and SMNVEV (reference sequence). J gave up 5 bases and V 7 bases, and 9 bases lay outside the gene matches. CDR3 in DNA: TGTGCCAGCACCCGGACAGGGAGTCAAACCGGGGAGCTGTTTTTT. Amino acid sequence: CASTRTGSQTGELFF.

The chain employs TRBV2 and TRBJ1-5; D not certain. Germline CDR1 is SNHLY and CDR2 is FYNNEI. This CDR3 has 12 residues. The V and J ends lost 2 bases and 12 bases respectively, with 11 bases between them. This CDR3 is CASSELPQFQHF. DNA of the CDR3: TGTGCCAGCAGTGAACTTCCGCAATTCCAGCATTTT.

The rearrangement links TRBV5-1 to TRBJ2-5; 7 bases agree with TRBD1. Germline CDR1 and CDR2: SGHRS and YFSETQ. This CDR3 comprises 15 residues. V gave up 0 bases and J gave up 5 bases; unmatched junction bases: 7. The CDR3 sequence: CASSLGTGKGETQYF. CDR3 sequence (DNA): TGCGCCAGCAGCTTGGGGACAGGCAAGGGGGAGACCCAGTACTTC.

The rearrangement links TRBV7-9 to TRBJ2-4; 9 bases are shared with TRBD2. V shed 4 bases and J 6 bases; nucleotides not matched to a gene: 4. Germline V CDR1 and CDR2: SEHNR, FQNEAQ (reference sequence). The CDR3 is 14 amino acids. Here the CDR3 reads CASSSSAGGNIQYF. CDR3 bases: TGTGCCAGCAGCTCCTCAGCGGGGGGAAACATTCAGTACTTC. The full variable domain, its missing parts supplied by reference TRBV7-9 and TRBJ2-4, is DTGVSQNPRHKITKRGQNVTFRCDPISEHNRLYWYRQTLGQGPEFLTYFQNEAQLEKSRLLSDRFSAERPKGSFSTLEIQRTEQGDSAMYLCASSSSAGGNIQYFGAGTRLSVL.

The chain is built from TRBV15 and TRBJ2-7; D tentatively reads TRBD1 or TRBD2 (5 bases each). V lost 3 bases and J lost 2, with 11 bases in between. The CDR3 is 14 amino acids. Germline CDR1 reads LNHNV; CDR2 reads YYDKDF (reference sequence). CDR3 nucleotide sequence: TGTGCCACCAGCAGGGGACGCGGACCCTACGAGCAGTACTTC. Translating gives CATSRGRGPYEQYF.

The chain links TRBV6-1 to TRBJ1-2; maybe TRBD1 (6 bases). Trimming took 6 bases from V and 6 from J, leaving 14 bases between them. This CDR3 comprises 13 residues. Germline V gene data show CDR1 as MNHNS and CDR2 as SASEGT. The CDR3 spells CASRGAGENGYTF. CDR3 DNA sequence: TGTGCCAGCAGGGGGGCAGGGGAGAATGGCTACACCTTC.

The rearrangement links TRBV5-4 to TRBJ2-7, with TRBD1 identical over 10 bases. The CDR3 contains 16 residues. Germline CDR1 and CDR2: SGHNT and YYREEE (reference sequence). Unmatched junction bases numbered 9, after V lost 4 bases and J lost 2 bases. DNA of the CDR3: TGTGCCAGCAGCCCCAGCCCGGGGACAGGGGCCTACGAGCAGTACTTC. This translates into CASSPSPGTGAYEQYF.

This chain links TRBV9 with TRBJ1-1; D not certain. Trimming cost V 4 bases and J 1 base, with 8 bases left between them. The CDR3 has 13 amino acids. Germline CDR1 reads SGDLS; CDR2 reads YYNGEE. In DNA, the CDR3 is TGTGCCAGCAGCCTTACACAGAACACTGAAGCTTTCTTT. Protein sequence: CASSLTQNTEAFF.

This sequence joins TRBV11-3 and TRBJ2-1, with D possibly matching TRBD1 (6 bases). V was cut by 5 bases and J by 10 bases, with 21 bases left in between. The CDR3 is made up of 15 amino acids. Per germline, CDR1 SGHNT and CDR2 YENEEA. The CDR3 DNA reads as TGTGCCAGCAGCACCCGTCGGCAGGGGAGTGGGGAGCAGTTCTTC. Translated, it gives CASSTRRQGSGEQFF.

A remark on this clone: At one of its ends the junction is not consistent with the germline gene, which may arise from a read error. This chain connects TRBV2 to TRBJ1-2; D possibly corresponds to TRBD1 (5 bases). Germline CDR1 reads SNHLY; CDR2 reads FYNNEI. The CDR3 is made up of 15 amino acids. The CDR3 DNA reads TGTGCCAGCAGGGAAGAAGTAAACAGGAACTATGGCTACACCTTC. It is translated as CASREEVNRNYGYTF.

J is TRBJ2-7 and V is TRBV6-1; 7 bases are a match to TRBD2. With V trimmed by 9 bases and J by 6 bases, 2 bases remained unmatched. The CDR3 consists of 10 residues. Germline loops: CDR1 MNHNS, CDR2 SASEGT. CDR3 sequence (DNA): TGTGCCAGTGGGAGGGGCGAGCAGTACTTC. Its translation is CASGRGEQYF.

The rearrangement joins TRBV9 to TRBJ1-1, with D perhaps TRBD1 (6 bases). The CDR3 is made up of 14 amino acids. Trimming shortened V by 4 bases and J by 6 bases, and 16 bases separated the two germline ends. CDR1 and CDR2 (germline): SGDLS, YYNGEE. CDR3: CASSFTGTNAEAFF. The DNA for the CDR3 is TGTGCCAGCAGCTTTACCGGGACAAACGCTGAAGCTTTCTTT. Full variable domain (outside the CDR3, taken from reference TRBV9 and TRBJ1-1): DSGVTQTPKHLITATGQRVTLRCSPRSGDLSVYWYQQSLDQGLQFLIQYYNGEERAKGNILERFSAQQFPDLHSELNLSSLELGDSALYFCASSFTGTNAEAFFGQGTRLTVV.

This clone was detected a few times. This chain joins TRBV4-3 and TRBJ2-7; TRBD1 might be the D (5 bases). CDR3 size: 14 residues. The V gene lost 0 bases and the J gene lost 1 base, with 7 bases spanning the gap. CDR1 is LGHNA and CDR2 is YSLEER in the germline V gene. CDR3 bases: TGCGCCAGCAGCCAAGAGGACAAATCCTACGAGCAGTACTTC. Protein: CASSQEDKSYEQYF.

Regarding this clone: Sequence at one end of the junction differs from germline and may be a read error. The chain joins TRBV29-1 to TRBJ2-3; possibly TRBD1 or TRBD2 for D (7 bases each). Germline loops: CDR1 SQVTM, CDR2 ANQGSEA. This CDR3 comprises 14 residues. DNA of the CDR3: TGCAGCGTTAAAGAGACAGGGAGGGCAGATACGCAGTATTTT. The encoded protein is CSVKETGRADTQYF.

This sequence joins TRBV6-5 and TRBJ1-1; D perhaps matches TRBD1 (5 bases). The V gene's germline CDR1 is MNHEY and CDR2 SVGAGI. The CDR3 contains 13 residues. With 7 bases removed from V and 7 bases from J, the gap between germline ends came to 16 bases. CDR3 coding DNA: TGTGCCAGCACTCAGATCGGTGGGGGTGAAGCTTTCTTT. Translated, it gives CASTQIGGGEAFF.

The chain links TRBV5-1 to TRBJ2-7, with 7 nucleotides matching TRBD2. The CDR3 covers 16 residues. The germline CDR1 and CDR2 sequences are SGHRS and YFSETQ. With V trimmed by 6 bases and J by 0 bases, 12 bases remained unmatched. CDR3 DNA sequence: TGCGCCAGCACACCTAGCGGTGGGGCTAGCTCCTACGAGCAGTACTTC. Protein sequence: CASTPSGGASSYEQYF.